The source of this T cell receptor (beta chain) is a study of blood T cell repertoires in COVID-19. Method: immunoSEQ multiplex PCR; TCRdb's copy keeps in-frame clones and lacks some. The repertoire has about 71,000 clones, approximately 89% of them found once; the top ten carry about 2.3%. The germline gives CDR1 KGHSH, CDR2 LQKENI. The CDR3 sequence is 12 residues long. About this clone itself: The junction departs from germline at one end; a sequencing error may be responsible.

The V gene is TRBV18, the J gene TRBJ1-2; TRBD1 aligns across 7 bases. The sequenced material came from peripheral blood. This sequence originates from a human donor in a cohort sampled during active COVID-19. The CDR3: CASSPGERTGRF. The CDR3, as DNA: TGTGCCAGCTCACCGGGTGAAAGGACAGGTCGCTTC.